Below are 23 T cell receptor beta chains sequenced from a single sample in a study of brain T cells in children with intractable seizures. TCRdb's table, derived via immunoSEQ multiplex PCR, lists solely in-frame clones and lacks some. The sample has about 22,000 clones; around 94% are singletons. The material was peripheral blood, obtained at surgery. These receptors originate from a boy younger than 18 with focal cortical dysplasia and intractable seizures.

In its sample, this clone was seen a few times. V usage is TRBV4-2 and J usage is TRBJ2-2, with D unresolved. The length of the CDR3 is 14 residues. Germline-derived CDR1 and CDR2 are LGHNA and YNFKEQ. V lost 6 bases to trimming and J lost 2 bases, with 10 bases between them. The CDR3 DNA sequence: TGTGCCAGCAGTTTGCCAGCAAACACCGGGGAGCTGTTTTTT. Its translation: CASSLPANTGELFF.

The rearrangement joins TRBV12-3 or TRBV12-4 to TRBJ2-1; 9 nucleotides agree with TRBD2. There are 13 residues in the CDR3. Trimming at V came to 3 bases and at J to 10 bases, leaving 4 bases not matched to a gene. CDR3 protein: CASSFALAGEQFF. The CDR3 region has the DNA TGTGCCAGCAGTTTTGCGCTAGCGGGGGAGCAGTTCTTC.

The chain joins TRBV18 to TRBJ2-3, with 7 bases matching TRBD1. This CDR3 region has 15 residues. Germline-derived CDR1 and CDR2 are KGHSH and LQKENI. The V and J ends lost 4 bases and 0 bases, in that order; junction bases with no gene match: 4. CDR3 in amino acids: CASSRRDSSTDTQYF. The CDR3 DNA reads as TGTGCCAGCTCACGCCGGGACAGTAGCACAGATACGCAGTATTTT.

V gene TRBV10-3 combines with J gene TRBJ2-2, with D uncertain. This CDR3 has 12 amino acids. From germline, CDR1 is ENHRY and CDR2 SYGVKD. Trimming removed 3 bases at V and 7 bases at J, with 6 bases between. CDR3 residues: CAISDNGGELFF. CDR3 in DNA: TGTGCCATCAGTGATAACGGCGGGGAGCTGTTTTTT.

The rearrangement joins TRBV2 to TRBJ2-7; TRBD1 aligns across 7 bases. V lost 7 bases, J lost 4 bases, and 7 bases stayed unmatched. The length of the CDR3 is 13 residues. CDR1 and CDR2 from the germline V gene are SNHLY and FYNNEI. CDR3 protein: CASTLQGSYEQYV. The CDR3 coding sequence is TGTGCCAGCACCCTACAGGGGAGTTACGAGCAGTACGTC.

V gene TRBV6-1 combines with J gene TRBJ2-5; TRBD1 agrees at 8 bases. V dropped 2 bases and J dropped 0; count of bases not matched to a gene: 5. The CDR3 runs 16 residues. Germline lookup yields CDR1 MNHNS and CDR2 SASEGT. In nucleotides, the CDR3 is TGTGCCAGCAGTGAACGGGACAGGCAGTACCAAGAGACCCAGTACTTC. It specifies CASSERDRQYQETQYF.

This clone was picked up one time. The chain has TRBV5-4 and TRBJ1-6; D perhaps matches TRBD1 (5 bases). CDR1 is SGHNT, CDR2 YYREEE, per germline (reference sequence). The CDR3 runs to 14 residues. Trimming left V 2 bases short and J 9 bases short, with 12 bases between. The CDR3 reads CASSFEGRGSPLHF. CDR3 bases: TGTGCCAGCAGCTTCGAGGGGCGAGGTTCACCCCTCCACTTT.

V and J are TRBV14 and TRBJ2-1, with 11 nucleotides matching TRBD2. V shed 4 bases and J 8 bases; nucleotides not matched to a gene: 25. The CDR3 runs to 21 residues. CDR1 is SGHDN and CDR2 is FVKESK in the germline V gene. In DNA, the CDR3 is TGTGCCAGCAGCCGACGACTAAGGACTAGCGGGTCGAACCCTACTGTGGATGAGCAGTTCTTC. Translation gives CASSRRLRTSGSNPTVDEQFF.

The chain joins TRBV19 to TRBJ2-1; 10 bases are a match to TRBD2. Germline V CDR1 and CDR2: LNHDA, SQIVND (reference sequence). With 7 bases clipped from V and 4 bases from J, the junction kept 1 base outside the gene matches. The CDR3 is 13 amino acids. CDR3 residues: CASKRGGYNEQFF. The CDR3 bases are TGTGCCAGTAAGCGGGGGGGGTACAATGAGCAGTTCTTC. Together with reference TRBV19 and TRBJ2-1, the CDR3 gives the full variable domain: DGGITQSPKYLFRKEGQNVTLSCEQNLNHDAMYWYRQDPGQGLRLIYYSQIVNDFQKGDIAEGYSVSREKKESFPLTVTSAQKNPTAFYLCASKRGGYNEQFFGPGTRLTVL.

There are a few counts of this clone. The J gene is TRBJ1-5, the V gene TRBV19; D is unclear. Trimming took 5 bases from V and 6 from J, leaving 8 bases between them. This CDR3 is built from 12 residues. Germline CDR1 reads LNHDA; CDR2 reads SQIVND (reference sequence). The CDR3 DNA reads TGTGCCAGTAGTGTCCCAGGTCAGCCCCAGCATTTT. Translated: CASSVPGQPQHF.

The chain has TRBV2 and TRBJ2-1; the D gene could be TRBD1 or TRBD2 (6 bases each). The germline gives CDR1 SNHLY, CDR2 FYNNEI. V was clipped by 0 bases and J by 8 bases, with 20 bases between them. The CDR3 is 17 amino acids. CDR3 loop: CASSEASPGASSHEQFF. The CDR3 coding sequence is TGTGCCAGCAGTGAAGCTTCCCCGGGGGCTAGTTCTCATGAGCAGTTCTTC.

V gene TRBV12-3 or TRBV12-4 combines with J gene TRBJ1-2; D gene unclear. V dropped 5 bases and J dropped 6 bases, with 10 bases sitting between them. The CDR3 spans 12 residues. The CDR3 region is CASSPNSNGYTF. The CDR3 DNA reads TGTGCCAGCAGTCCCAATTCGAATGGCTACACCTTC.

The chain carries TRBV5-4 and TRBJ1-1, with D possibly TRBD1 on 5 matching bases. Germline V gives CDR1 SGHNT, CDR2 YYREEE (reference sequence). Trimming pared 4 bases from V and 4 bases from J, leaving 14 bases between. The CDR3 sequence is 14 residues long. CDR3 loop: CASSVPARATEAFF. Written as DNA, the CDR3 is TGTGCCAGCAGCGTCCCCGCCAGGGCCACTGAAGCTTTCTTT.

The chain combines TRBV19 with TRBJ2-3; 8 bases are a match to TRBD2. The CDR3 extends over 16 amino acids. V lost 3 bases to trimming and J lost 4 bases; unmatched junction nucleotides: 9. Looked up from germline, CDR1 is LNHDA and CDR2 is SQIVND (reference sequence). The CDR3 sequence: CASSMYGGVHADTQYF. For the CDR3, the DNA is TGTGCCAGTAGTATGTACGGGGGGGTTCATGCAGATACGCAGTATTTT.

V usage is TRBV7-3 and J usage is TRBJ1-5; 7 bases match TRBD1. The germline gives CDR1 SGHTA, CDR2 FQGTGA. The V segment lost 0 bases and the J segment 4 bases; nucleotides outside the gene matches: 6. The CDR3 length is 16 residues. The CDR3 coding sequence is TGTGCCAGCAGCTTAACGGCAGGGGGAATAAATCAGCCCCAGCATTTT. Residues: CASSLTAGGINQPQHF.

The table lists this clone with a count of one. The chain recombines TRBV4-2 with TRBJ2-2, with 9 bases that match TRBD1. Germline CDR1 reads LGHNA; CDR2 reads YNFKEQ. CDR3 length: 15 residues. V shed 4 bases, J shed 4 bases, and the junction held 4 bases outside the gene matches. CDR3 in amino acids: CASSRGQGRTGELFF. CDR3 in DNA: TGTGCCAGCAGCCGCGGACAGGGGCGCACCGGGGAGCTGTTTTTT.

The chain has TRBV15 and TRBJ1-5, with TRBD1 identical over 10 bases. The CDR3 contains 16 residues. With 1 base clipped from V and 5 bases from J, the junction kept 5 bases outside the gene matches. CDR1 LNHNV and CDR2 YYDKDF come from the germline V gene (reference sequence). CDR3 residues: CATSRAGQGWDQPQHF. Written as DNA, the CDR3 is TGTGCCACCAGCAGAGCGGGACAGGGGTGGGATCAGCCCCAGCATTTT.

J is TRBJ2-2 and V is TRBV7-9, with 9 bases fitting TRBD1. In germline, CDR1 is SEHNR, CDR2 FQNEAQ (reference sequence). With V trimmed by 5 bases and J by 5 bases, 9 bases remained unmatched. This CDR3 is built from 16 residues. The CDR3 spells CASSPRGTGITGELFF. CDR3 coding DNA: TGTGCCAGCAGCCCCCGGGGGACAGGGATAACCGGGGAGCTGTTTTTT.

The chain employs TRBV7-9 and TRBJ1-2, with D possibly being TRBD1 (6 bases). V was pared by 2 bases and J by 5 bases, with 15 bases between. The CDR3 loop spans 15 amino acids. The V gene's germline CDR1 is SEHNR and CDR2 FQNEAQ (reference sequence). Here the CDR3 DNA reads TGTGCCAGCAGCTTATCGGGTCGACAGGTTTATGGCTACACCTTC. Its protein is CASSLSGRQVYGYTF.

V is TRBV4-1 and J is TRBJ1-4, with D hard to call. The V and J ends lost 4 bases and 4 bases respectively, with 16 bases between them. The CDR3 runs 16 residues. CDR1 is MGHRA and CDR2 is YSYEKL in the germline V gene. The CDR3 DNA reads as TGCGCCAGCAGCCCAGGAGGCGGGCGGGGTAATGAAAAACTGTTTTTT. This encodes CASSPGGGRGNEKLFF.

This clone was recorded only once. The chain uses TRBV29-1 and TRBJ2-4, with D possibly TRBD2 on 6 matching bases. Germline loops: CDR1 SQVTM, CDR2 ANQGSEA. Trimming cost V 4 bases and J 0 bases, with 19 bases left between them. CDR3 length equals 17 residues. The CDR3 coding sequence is TGCAGCGTTGGCGGGGCCGGAGCCACCCTAGCCAAAAACATTCAGTACTTC. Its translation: CSVGGAGATLAKNIQYF. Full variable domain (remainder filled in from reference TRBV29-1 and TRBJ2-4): SAVISQKPSRDICQRGTSLTIQCQVDSQVTMMFWYRQQPGQSLTLIATANQGSEATYESGFVIDKFPISRPNLTFSTLTVSNMSPEDSSIYLCSVGGAGATLAKNIQYFGAGTRLSVL.

CDR3 residues: CASGVEGGYEQYF. CDR3 in DNA: TGTGCCAGTGGGGTGGAGGGAGGCTACGAGCAGTACTTC. The rearrangement links TRBV19 to TRBJ2-7; a possible D gene is TRBD2 (6 bases). V lost 8 bases and J 3 bases, leaving 14 bases between the germline ends. The CDR3 runs to 13 residues. The germline CDR1 and CDR2 sequences are LNHDA and SQIVND (reference sequence).

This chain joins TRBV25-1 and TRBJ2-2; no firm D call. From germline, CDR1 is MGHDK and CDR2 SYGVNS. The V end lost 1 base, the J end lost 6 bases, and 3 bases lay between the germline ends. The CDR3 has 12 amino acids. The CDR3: CASSEWAGELFF. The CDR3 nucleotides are TGTGCCAGCAGTGAATGGGCCGGGGAGCTGTTTTTT.